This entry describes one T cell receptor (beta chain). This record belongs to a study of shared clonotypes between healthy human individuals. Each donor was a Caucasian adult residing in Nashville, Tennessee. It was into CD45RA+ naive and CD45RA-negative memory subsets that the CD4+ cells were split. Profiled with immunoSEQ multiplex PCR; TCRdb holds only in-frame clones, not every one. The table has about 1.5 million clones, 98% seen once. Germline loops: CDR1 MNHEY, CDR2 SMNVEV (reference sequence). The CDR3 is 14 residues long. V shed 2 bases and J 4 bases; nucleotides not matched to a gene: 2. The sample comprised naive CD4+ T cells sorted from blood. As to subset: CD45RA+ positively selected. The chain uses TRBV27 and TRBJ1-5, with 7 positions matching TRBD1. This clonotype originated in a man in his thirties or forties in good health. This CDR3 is CASSLLQGNQPQHF. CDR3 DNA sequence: TGTGCCAGCAGTTTACTACAGGGGAATCAGCCCCAGCATTTT.